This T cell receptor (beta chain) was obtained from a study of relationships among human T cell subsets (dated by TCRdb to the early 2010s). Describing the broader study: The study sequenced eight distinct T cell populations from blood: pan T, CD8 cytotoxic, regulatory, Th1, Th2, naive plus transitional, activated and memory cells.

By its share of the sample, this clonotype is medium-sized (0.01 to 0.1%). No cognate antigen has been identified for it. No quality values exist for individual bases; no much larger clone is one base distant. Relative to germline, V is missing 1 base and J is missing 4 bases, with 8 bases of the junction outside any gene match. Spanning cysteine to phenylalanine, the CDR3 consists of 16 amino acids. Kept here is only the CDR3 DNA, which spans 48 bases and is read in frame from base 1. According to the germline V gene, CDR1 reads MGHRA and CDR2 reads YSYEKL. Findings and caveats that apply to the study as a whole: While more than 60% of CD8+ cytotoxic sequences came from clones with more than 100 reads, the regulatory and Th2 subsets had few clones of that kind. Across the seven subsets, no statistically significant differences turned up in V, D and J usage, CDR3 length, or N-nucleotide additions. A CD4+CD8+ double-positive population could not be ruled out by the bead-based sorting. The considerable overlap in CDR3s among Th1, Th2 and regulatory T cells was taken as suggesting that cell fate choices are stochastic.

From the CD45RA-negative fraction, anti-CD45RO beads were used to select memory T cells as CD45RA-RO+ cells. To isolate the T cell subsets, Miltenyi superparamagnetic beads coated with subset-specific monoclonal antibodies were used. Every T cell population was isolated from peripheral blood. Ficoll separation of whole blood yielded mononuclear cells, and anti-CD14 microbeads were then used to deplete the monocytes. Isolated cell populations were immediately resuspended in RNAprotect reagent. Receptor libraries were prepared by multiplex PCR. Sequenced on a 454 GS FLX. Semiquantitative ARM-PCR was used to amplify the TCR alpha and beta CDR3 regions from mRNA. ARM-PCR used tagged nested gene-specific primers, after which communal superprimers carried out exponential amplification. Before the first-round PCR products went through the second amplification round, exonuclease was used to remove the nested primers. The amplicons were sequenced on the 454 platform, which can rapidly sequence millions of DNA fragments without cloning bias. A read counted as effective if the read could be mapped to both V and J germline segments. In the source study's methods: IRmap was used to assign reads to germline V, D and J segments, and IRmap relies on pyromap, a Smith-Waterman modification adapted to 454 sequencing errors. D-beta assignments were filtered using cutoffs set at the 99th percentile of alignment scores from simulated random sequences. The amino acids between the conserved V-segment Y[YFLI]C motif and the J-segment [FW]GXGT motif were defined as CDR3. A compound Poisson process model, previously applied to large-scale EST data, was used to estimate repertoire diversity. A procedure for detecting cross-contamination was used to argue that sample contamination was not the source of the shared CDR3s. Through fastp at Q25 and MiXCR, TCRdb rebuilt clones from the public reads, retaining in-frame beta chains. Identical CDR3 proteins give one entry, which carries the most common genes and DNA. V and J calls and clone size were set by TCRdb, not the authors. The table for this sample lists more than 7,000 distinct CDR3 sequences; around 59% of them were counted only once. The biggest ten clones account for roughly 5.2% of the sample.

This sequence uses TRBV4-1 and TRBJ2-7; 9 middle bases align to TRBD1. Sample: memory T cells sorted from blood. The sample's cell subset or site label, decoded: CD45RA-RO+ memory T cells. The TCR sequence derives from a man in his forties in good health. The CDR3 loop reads CASSQGFSTGGYEQYF. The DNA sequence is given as TGCGCCAGCAGCCAAGGGTTTTCGACAGGGGGGTACGAGCAGTACTTC.